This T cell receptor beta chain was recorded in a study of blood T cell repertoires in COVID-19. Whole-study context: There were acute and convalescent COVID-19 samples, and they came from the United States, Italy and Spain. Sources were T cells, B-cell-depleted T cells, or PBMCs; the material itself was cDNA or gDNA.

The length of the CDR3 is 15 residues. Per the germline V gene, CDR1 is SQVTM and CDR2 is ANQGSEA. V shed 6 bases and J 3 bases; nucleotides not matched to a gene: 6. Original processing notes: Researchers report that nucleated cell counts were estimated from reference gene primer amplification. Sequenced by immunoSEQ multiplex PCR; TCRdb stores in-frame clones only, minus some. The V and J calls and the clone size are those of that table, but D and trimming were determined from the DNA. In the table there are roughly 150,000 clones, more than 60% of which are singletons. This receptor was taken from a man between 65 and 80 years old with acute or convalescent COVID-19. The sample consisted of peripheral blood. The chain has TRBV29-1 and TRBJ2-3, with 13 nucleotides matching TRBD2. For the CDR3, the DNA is TGCAGCGTCCACTCGGGACTAGCGGGAACAGATACGCAGTATTTT. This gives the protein CSVHSGLAGTDTQYF.